Listed below are T cell receptor beta chains from one sample, sequenced in a study of CD8 T cells in ankylosing spondylitis. From the 5' RACE reads, TCRdb called clonotypes with MiXCR, one entry per CDR3 protein. Of approximately 400,000 distinct CDR3 sequences in the sample, about 15% were seen once. Sequences were obtained from blood, either unsorted or a sorted T cell fraction (not recorded which). The origin of the receptors is a male donor with ankylosing spondylitis. Both conserved end residues are part of each CDR3. Each record gives: CDR3 length, V gene, D gene, CDR3 protein. D genes are given only for firm matches.

>15|TRBV7-9|NA
CASSLGRGQTDTQYF
>14|TRBV20-1|NA
CSAARQNYNSPLHF
>15|TRBV11-3|NA
CASSLTRGSTGELFF
>19|TRBV9|NA
CASSVSLGRIPGSSEEQYF
>17|TRBV12-3/TRBV12-4|TRBD2
CASSLVPGLAGADTQYF
>13|TRBV6-1|NA
CASSEEGGQPQHF
>19|TRBV4-1|NA
CASSQSQQQAPVGNSPLHF
>14|TRBV20-1|TRBD1
CSATLTGANQPQHF
>14|TRBV20-1|TRBD1
CSARKGTGSNTQYF
>13|TRBV28|TRBD2
CASSPSGGNEQFF
>16|TRBV18|TRBD2
CASSPTSGIVTDTQYF
>13|TRBV20-1|TRBD1
CSATPTGDVEAFF
>15|TRBV24-1|NA
CATSEVGPNTGELFF
>12|TRBV7-9|NA
CASSLRIYEQYF
>15|TRBV2|TRBD2
CASRPSGASTDTQYF
>14|TRBV20-1|NA
CSAELATPPDTQYF
>15|TRBV20-1|TRBD2
CSARGGSSDTDTQYF
>15|TRBV5-1|NA
CASSPDSRTTYEQYF
>15|TRBV11-3|TRBD2
CASSLRLAGHNEQFF
>17|TRBV15|TRBD2
CATSSLSGVAGGYEQYF
>14|TRBV10-3|TRBD2
CAISPSGAQETQYF
>14|TRBV5-6|TRBD1
CASSLGQGQGGYTF
>17|TRBV5-1|TRBD1
CASSLGDRGRSNYGYTF
>11|TRBV29-1|NA
CSVADTYGYTF
>12|TRBV20-1|NA
CSANPRGYEQYF
>12|TRBV30|NA
CAWGEDSWMAFF
>15|TRBV7-2|TRBD2
CASSLRGGKPYEQYF
>13|TRBV29-1|NA
CSVSSLARPEQYF
>15|TRBV20-1|NA
CSARDGTSSGNTIYF
>16|TRBV19|TRBD1
CASSRTVGTVQETEYF
>14|TRBV20-1|TRBD2
CSADLAGGPYEQYF
>13|TRBV4-1|NA
CASSQDEGTEAFF
>15|TRBV7-3|TRBD2
CASSLAGAPTNEQFF
>20|TRBV2|TRBD2
CASSALSPFAAGGLRDTQYF
>14|TRBV27|TRBD1
CASSYSRGHQPQHF
>14|TRBV3-1|TRBD1
CASDSGTGTDTQYF
>13|TRBV10-3|NA
CAISKDAIGAQYF
>14|TRBV12-3/TRBV12-4|NA
CASSLHGPNEKLFF
>15|TRBV5-1|NA
CASSFGQASSYEQYF
>17|TRBV7-2|TRBD2
CASSLGLAGGVFNEQFF
>13|TRBV5-4|NA
CASSFSAGTEAFF
>13|TRBV10-3|NA
CAISGEEKYGYTF
>13|TRBV6-1|NA
CASSTPMNTEAFF
>19|TRBV20-1|NA
CRAPVGGRFVGTQNTEAFF
>14|TRBV18|NA
CASSPGAGNTEAFF
>16|TRBV25-1|TRBD1
CASSESGTGGPDTQYF
>14|TRBV20-1|NA
CSASQGPGANVLTF